This T cell receptor (beta chain) was captured by sequencing in a study of blood T cell repertoires in COVID-19. Study-wide background: From the United States, Italy and Spain came samples of acute and convalescent COVID-19.

CDR3 size: 15 residues. Per the germline V gene, CDR1 is MNHEY and CDR2 is SVGEGT. V lost 2 bases to trimming and J lost 6 bases; unmatched junction nucleotides: 5. Generated by immunoSEQ multiplex PCR, the TCRdb table keeps only in-frame clones and is missing some. The repertoire has just over 150,000 clones, 80% to 95% of them found once; the top ten carry roughly 4.8%. The sequenced sample consisted of peripheral blood. This chain uses TRBV6-2 or TRBV6-3 with TRBJ1-5; 9 positions match TRBD1. The sequence derives from a man aged 30 to 39 with COVID-19, enrolled during active disease. CDR3 nucleotides: TGTGCCAGCAGTTACACAGGGGGCGCGGGTCAGCCCCAGCATTTT. It encodes CASSYTGGAGQPQHF.